These T cell receptor beta chains were read from a single sample in a study of blood T cell repertoires in COVID-19. TCRdb's table, derived via immunoSEQ multiplex PCR, lists solely in-frame clones and lacks some. The sample holds fewer than 250,000 clones, 83% seen once. The sequencing input was peripheral blood. The receptor set was obtained from a human donor in a cohort sampled during active COVID-19. The CDR3 runs from the conserved cysteine through the conserved F or W. The D gene is left open where the match is weak. Size is omitted from some rows. Given values are once, few, many or a class for expanded clones.

J gene	clone size	V gene	D gene	CDR3 DNA	CDR3 protein
TRBJ1-1	.	TRBV30	.	TGTGCCTGGAGTATAGGACACTCGAACACTGAAGCTTTCTTT	CAWSIGHSNTEAFF
TRBJ2-7	.	TRBV4-2	.	TGTGCCAGCAGCCAAGAGGGCTCCGACTACGAGCAGTACTTC	CASSQEGSDYEQYF
TRBJ2-7	.	TRBV18	TRBD1	TGTGCCAGCTCACCCCAGACAGGGAGCCCCACCGAGCAGTACTTC	CASSPQTGSPTEQYF
TRBJ1-1	.	TRBV4-1	.	TGCGCCAGCAGCCGCCGAGTTAAACGGGAACTCGATAAAATGAACACTGAAGCTTTCTTT	CASSRRVKRELDKMNTEAFF
TRBJ1-2	.	TRBV11-2	.	TGTGCCAGCAGCCGAACAGGGTCAAGTGGCTACACCTTC	CASSRTGSSGYTF
TRBJ2-7	.	TRBV7-9	.	TGTGCCAGCAGCTTCCAGTTCGAGCAGTACTTC	CASSFQFEQYF
TRBJ1-1	.	TRBV29-1	.	TGCAGCGTCGAAGGTGGGAGAGAAGCTTTCTTT	CSVEGGREAFF
TRBJ2-7	.	TRBV10-3	TRBD2	TGTGCCACCCGTAAAACCGGGACTAGCGGGAGTCCTCCCTACGAGCAGTACTTC	CATRKTGTSGSPPYEQYF
TRBJ1-2	.	TRBV5-1	TRBD1	TGCGCCAGCAGCTTGGGAACTATGTGGGACAGAGGAGGCTACACCTTC	CASSLGTMWDRGGYTF
TRBJ2-7	.	TRBV7-9	TRBD2	TGTGCCAGCAGCTTAACAGCGGGGGACCCAGAGATGATGAAGCAGTACTTC	CASSLTAGDPEMMKQYF
TRBJ2-3	once	TRBV2	TRBD2	TGTGCCAGCAGTGTAAGAGCGGGATCAACCACAGATACGCAGTATTTT	CASSVRAGSTTDTQYF
TRBJ2-3	.	TRBV18	.	TGTGCCAGCTCCCGCGGGGACAGCTTCACAGATACGCAGTATTTT	CASSRGDSFTDTQYF
TRBJ1-1	.	TRBV28	.	TGTGCCATCAGGGTAGGGGGAACTGAAGCTTTCTTT	CAIRVGGTEAFF
TRBJ2-1	.	TRBV3-1/TRBV3-2	TRBD2	TGTGCCAGCAGCCAAGGCCAGGGAGGGACTAGCGGGAGGGCCGGGTCCTACAATGAGCAGTTCTTC	CASSQGQGGTSGRAGSYNEQFF
TRBJ1-1	.	TRBV30	.	TGTGCCTGGAGTACTCGGGGGGGGACTGAAGCTTTCTTT	CAWSTRGGTEAFF
TRBJ1-6	.	TRBV7-8	.	TGTGCCAGCAGCTTAACAGGACAAAACAATTCACCCCTCCACTTT	CASSLTGQNNSPLHF
TRBJ2-7	.	TRBV19	.	TGTGCCAGTAGTAATGCGATCTACGAGCAGTACTTC	CASSNAIYEQYF
TRBJ2-5	.	TRBV19	TRBD1	TGTGCCAGTAGTGTTCAGGGGGTAGGGGAGACCCAGTACTTC	CASSVQGVGETQYF
TRBJ2-3	.	TRBV19	.	TGTGCCAGTAGTTTACAGGAGACCACAGATACGCAGTATTTT	CASSLQETTDTQYF
TRBJ1-4	.	TRBV28	.	TGTGCCAGCATGGGAGGTAAACTGTTTTTT	CASMGGKLFF
TRBJ2-7	.	TRBV11-2	.	TGTGCCAGCAGCCAAGCGCCCTACGAGCAGTACTTC	CASSQAPYEQYF
TRBJ2-7	once	TRBV27	TRBD1	TGTGCCAGCAGGCCTGGACAGGGGCCCCCCCTCTACGAGCAGTACTTC	CASRPGQGPPLYEQYF
TRBJ2-7	.	TRBV6-5	TRBD2	TGTGCCAGCAGTCACCTAGCGGGAGGCAACGAGCAGTACTTC	CASSHLAGGNEQYF
TRBJ2-1	.	TRBV4-1	.	TGCGCCAGCAGCCAAGATGATCTATTAAGCTCCTACAATGAGCAGTTCTTC	CASSQDDLLSSYNEQFF
TRBJ2-1	.	TRBV5-1	.	TGCGCCAGCAGCTTGGGACAGACCAGCTACAATGAGCAGTTCTTC	CASSLGQTSYNEQFF
TRBJ1-4	.	TRBV5-4	TRBD1	TGTGCCAGCAGCTCCGGAGGACAGGGGGTTTTCAATAATGAAAAACTGTTTTTT	CASSSGGQGVFNNEKLFF
TRBJ2-1	.	TRBV10-3	TRBD2	TGTGCCATCAGTGTTGGCGGGAGCTTCTACAGCGCCTACAATGAGCAGTTCTTC	CAISVGGSFYSAYNEQFF
TRBJ1-6	.	TRBV9	.	TGTGCCAGTTCTCGGGGGGCCAATTCACCCCTCCACTTT	CASSRGANSPLHF
TRBJ1-1	.	TRBV6-5	.	TGTGCCAGCAGTTACCCGGGGAACACTGAAGCTTTCTTT	CASSYPGNTEAFF
TRBJ2-5	.	TRBV11-2	.	TGTGCCAGCAGCTCCCCGGCGGGGTGGGGCCCCCTTGACTTC	CASSSPAGWGPLDF
TRBJ2-5	.	TRBV6-6	TRBD1	TGTGCCAGCGGACCGCGCGGACAGGGCTTAGAGACCCAGTACTTC	CASGPRGQGLETQYF
TRBJ2-1	.	TRBV7-9	TRBD2	TGTGCCAGCAGCCAGACGGGAGGGAACTACAATGAGCAGTTCTTC	CASSQTGGNYNEQFF
TRBJ2-3	.	TRBV24-1	TRBD2	TGTGCCACCAGTGATTTGCAGGGTGGGAGGGAGAGCACAGATACGCAGTATTTT	CATSDLQGGRESTDTQYF
TRBJ1-6	.	TRBV11-2	.	TGTGCCAGCAGCCCCTTGGGCAGGATGGGTTCACCCCTCCACTTT	CASSPLGRMGSPLHF
TRBJ2-1	.	TRBV7-9	TRBD2	TGTGCCAGTTTTCGCTTAGCGGGAGTCATCGACAATGAGCAGTTCTTC	CASFRLAGVIDNEQFF
TRBJ2-1	.	TRBV29-1	TRBD2	TGCAGCGCCCCGAAGCGGGAGGGCCGAGGTGAGCAGTTCTTC	CSAPKREGRGEQFF
TRBJ2-2	few	TRBV5-4	.	TGTGCCAGCAGCTTCGAAGACAGAGGCACCGGGGAGCTGTTTTTT	CASSFEDRGTGELFF
TRBJ2-6	.	TRBV6-5	.	TGTGCCAGCAGCGTGGTCCTATCTGGGGCCAACGTCCTGACTTTC	CASSVVLSGANVLTF
TRBJ2-7	.	TRBV19	TRBD2	TGTGCCAGTAGTATAGGCGGGAGCAGTTCCTACGAGCAGTACTTC	CASSIGGSSSYEQYF
TRBJ2-1	.	TRBV7-2	.	TGTGCCAGCAGCTTACTGGGGGGGCTTTACAATGAGCAGTTCTTC	CASSLLGGLYNEQFF
TRBJ2-1	.	TRBV5-5	TRBD2	TGTGCCAGCAGAGTAGCGGGAGGAGGCAATGAGCAGTTCTTC	CASRVAGGGNEQFF
TRBJ2-1	.	TRBV11-3	TRBD1	TGTGCCAGCAGCTACAGGACAGGGTACAATGAGCAGTTCTTC	CASSYRTGYNEQFF
TRBJ1-5	once	TRBV19	.	TGTGCCAGTAGCCCGAGGGGGGGGTGGATCGGTTCGGGCAATCAGCCCCAGCATTTT	CASSPRGGWIGSGNQPQHF
TRBJ2-7	.	TRBV23-1	.	TGCGCCAGCAGTCAAGAGGAGGGGCTCAACTACGAGCAGTACTTC	CASSQEEGLNYEQYF
TRBJ2-3	.	TRBV28	.	TGTGCCAGCGGGTTCGGCGGGATTCCAGATACGCAGTATTTT	CASGFGGIPDTQYF
TRBJ1-6	.	TRBV10-3	.	TGTGCCATTTCCTCGGGTGGGAGCTCCTATAATTCACCCCTCCACTTT	CAISSGGSSYNSPLHF
TRBJ1-6	.	TRBV27	.	TGTGCCAGCAGTCCCATCTGGGGCGAGCATTCACCCCTCCACTTT	CASSPIWGEHSPLHF
TRBJ2-6	.	TRBV7-9	TRBD1	TGTGCCAGCAGCCCACCATTGGCAGGGGGTCTAGGGGCCAACGTCCTGACTTTC	CASSPPLAGGLGANVLTF
TRBJ1-4	few	TRBV7-9	TRBD1	TGTGCCAGCACTCAAAGTTGGACAGGGAGCGAAAAACTGTTTTTT	CASTQSWTGSEKLFF
TRBJ2-1	.	TRBV9	TRBD1	TGTGCCAGCACCACAGGGGGCGACACAATCAATGAGCAGTTCTTC	CASTTGGDTINEQFF
TRBJ1-3	.	TRBV30	.	TGTGCCTGGAGTGTACCTGGACAGACTTTAAACACCATATATTTT	CAWSVPGQTLNTIYF
TRBJ1-5	.	TRBV27	.	TGTGCCAGCAGTTTAAACAGAGAGGGGGATCAGCCCCAGCATTTT	CASSLNREGDQPQHF
TRBJ1-5	.	TRBV10-3	.	TGTGCCATCAGTCCCGTCGAAGGGACACAGGGAAATCAGCCCCAGCATTTT	CAISPVEGTQGNQPQHF
TRBJ1-2	.	TRBV11-2	.	TGTGCCAGCAGCCCCATTAGCAAGATTTATGGCTACACCTTC	CASSPISKIYGYTF
TRBJ2-7	.	TRBV6-2/TRBV6-3	TRBD2	TGTGCCAGCAGTTACTCCCCTTTGGGACTAGCCCCCGGGAACGAGCAGTACTTC	CASSYSPLGLAPGNEQYF
TRBJ2-1	.	TRBV20-1	TRBD2	TGCAGTGCTAGAGAGGGAGGGGAAAGGTTCTTC	CSAREGGERFF
TRBJ2-7	.	TRBV18	TRBD2	TGTGCCAGCTCACCGCAGACTAGCGGGAGATTCGAGCAGTACTTC	CASSPQTSGRFEQYF
TRBJ2-7	.	TRBV10-3	TRBD1	TGTGCCATCAGTGGAAACACAGGGGGACACTCCTACGAGCAGTACTTC	CAISGNTGGHSYEQYF
TRBJ1-5	once	TRBV29-1	.	TGCAGCGTTGATCCCGGGATGGGTCAGCCCCAGCATTTT	CSVDPGMGQPQHF
TRBJ1-4	.	TRBV5-5	TRBD1	TGTGCCAGCAGCTTTCCGGGGACAGCAACTAATGAAAAACTGTTTTTT	CASSFPGTATNEKLFF